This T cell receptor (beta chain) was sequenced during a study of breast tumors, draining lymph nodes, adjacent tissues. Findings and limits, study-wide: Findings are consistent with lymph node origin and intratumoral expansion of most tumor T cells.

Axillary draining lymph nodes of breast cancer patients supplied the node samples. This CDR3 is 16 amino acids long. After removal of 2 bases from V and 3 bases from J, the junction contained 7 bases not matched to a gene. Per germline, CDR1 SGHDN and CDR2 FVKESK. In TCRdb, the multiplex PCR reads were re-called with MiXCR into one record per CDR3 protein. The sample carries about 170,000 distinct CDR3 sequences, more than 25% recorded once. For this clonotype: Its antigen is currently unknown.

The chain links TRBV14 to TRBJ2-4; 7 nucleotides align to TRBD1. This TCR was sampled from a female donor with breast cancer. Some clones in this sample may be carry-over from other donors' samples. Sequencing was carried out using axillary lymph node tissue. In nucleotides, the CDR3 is TGTGCCAGCAGCCAAAATCCCGGGACAGTCAAAAACATTCAGTACTTC. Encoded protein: CASSQNPGTVKNIQYF.